Sequencing of this TCR beta chain was carried out in a study of T cell repertoires in MIS-A myocarditis (dated by TCRdb to the early 2020s). The QIAamp DNA FFPE kit was used to extract genomic DNA from formalin-fixed paraffin-embedded autopsy tissue. The germline V gene (reference sequence) sets CDR1 to GTSNPN and CDR2 to SVGIG. There are 14 amino acids in the CDR3, from cysteine to phenylalanine inclusive. Only the CDR3 DNA stays, 42 bases, in frame from base 1. The V and J ends are trimmed by 1 base and 8 bases, leaving 12 bases between them. Amplification of TCRbeta CDR3 regions relied on the immunoSEQ bias-controlled multiplex PCR, followed by high-throughput sequencing. As for how the authors treated the data: The immunoSEQ vendor pipeline collapsed and filtered CDR3 sequences to measure the abundance and frequency of each unique TCRbeta CDR3. CD-HIT clustered dominant CDR3 amino acid sequences with SARS-CoV-2-specific ImmuneCODE TCRbeta sequences at a 90% global sequence identity threshold. Clones were classed as hyperexpanded at frequencies of 0.1 to 1 and as large at frequencies of 0.01 to 0.1. The CDR3 amino acid sequences and the V and J gene assignments of the dominant clones were confirmed with MiXCR. The R stringdist package was used to calculate Levenshtein distances between the patient clonotypes and the ImmuneCODE hits. TCRdb retrieved this table from immuneACCESS and kept in-frame rearrangements only. Not all clones are present; in checked studies, unresolved V genes account for under half, and no reason is known for the remainder. From that table come the V and J calls and clone size; the DNA was used to work out D and trimming. The sample table contains more than 6,000 clones; only one count was recorded for approximately 81% of them. The ten most abundant clones make up about 19% of the sample.

For this clone: The antigen it binds to is not known. No clone much larger than this one lies a single base away; base qualities are absent.

The sequence links TRBV30 to TRBJ1-6; the D gene cannot be named for sure. The receptor was derived from a man between 18 and 29 years old with fulminant myocarditis from multisystem inflammatory syndrome in adults (MIS-A) after COVID-19. Source material: right inferior lung lobe tissue obtained at autopsy. In nucleotides, the sequence is TGTGCCTGGAGTGCTGACGGAAACCATTCACCCCTCCACTTT. Translation gives CAWSADGNHSPLHF.